The sequence of this TCR beta chain was determined in a study of T cells after yellow fever vaccination. Study-level results: Repertoires sorted by FACS could include abundant clonotypes that are contaminants from the bulk population. There was a small share of clonotypes that showed up in both the CD4 and CD8 compartments. Reappearance after the booster was observed for most primary-vaccination clones (roughly 95% CD4, roughly 90% CD8).

One entry per CDR3 protein results from TCRdb running MiXCR on the 5' RACE reads. In the table there are about 260,000 distinct CDR3 sequences, roughly 5% of which are singletons. Remarks on this clonotype: Its antigen remains unidentified.

The material was CD4+ T cells sorted from PBMCs, obtained on the day of the yellow fever booster vaccination. This clonotype was sampled from a man aged 18 to 29 who received the YFV17D yellow fever vaccine.

The CDR3 bases are TGTGCCAGCAGTTACGAGGGCTTGTATGGCTACACCTTC. Its protein is CASSYEGLYGYTF. This chain joins TRBV6-2 or TRBV6-3 and TRBJ1-2; unclear D gene. This CDR3 region has 13 residues. With 2 bases removed from V and 5 bases from J, the gap between germline ends came to 9 bases. Germline V CDR1 and CDR2: MNHEY, SVGEGT.